The rows below give T cell receptor beta chains drawn from one sample of a study of T cells in Graves' hyperthyroidism and ophthalmopathy. TCRdb processed the multiplex PCR reads anew with MiXCR; each CDR3 protein has one entry. Here the sample spans some 440,000 distinct CDR3 sequences, around a sixth being singletons. Specimen: blood. The receptors were sampled from a woman between 18 and 29 years old with Graves' hyperthyroidism. The CDR3 runs from the conserved cysteine through the conserved F or W. D genes are given only for firm matches. Clone sizes are given selectively: once, few, many, or a class where the clone is expanded.

clone_size	cdr3_length	d_call	v_call	j_call	cdr3_nt	cdr3_aa
many	14	NA	TRBV5-1	TRBJ1-3	TGCGCCAGCAGCTTGGGGATCTCTGGAAACACCATATATTTT	CASSLGISGNTIYF
many	15	NA	TRBV7-2	TRBJ2-7	TGTGCCAGCAGCTCGCCGGGCAGGGGTTCTGACGAGCAGTACTTC	CASSSPGRGSDEQYF
many	17	NA	TRBV5-6	TRBJ2-1	TGTGCCAGCAGCTTTTTTGGAGGGGGTGGACTTATAGATGAGCAGTTCTTC	CASSFFGGGGLIDEQFF
many	15	NA	TRBV12-3/TRBV12-4	TRBJ2-5	TGTGCCAGCAGTCCCCGGAGGCGCCCTTCGAAGACCCAGTACTTC	CASSPRRRPSKTQYF
NA	17	NA	TRBV4-1	TRBJ2-7	TGCGCCAGCAGCCAAGATCGCTCGGCAGGGATCTCCTACGAGCAGTACTTC	CASSQDRSAGISYEQYF
few	14	NA	TRBV4-1	TRBJ2-1	TGCGCCAGCAGCCAGGCAACAGGGTTGAGAGAGCAGTTCTTC	CASSQATGLREQFF
many	15	TRBD2	TRBV15	TRBJ2-7	TGTGCCACCAGCGGGGATCCGGGACTATACTACGAGCAGTACTTC	CATSGDPGLYYEQYF
many	12	NA	TRBV9	TRBJ2-1	TGTGCCAGCAGCGCAGCCAAGGGGGAGCAGTTCTTC	CASSAAKGEQFF
NA	18	TRBD2	TRBV24-1	TRBJ2-1	TGTGCCACCAGTGATGCCCCGGGGAGCGGGGGGTTCTACAATGAGCAGTTCTTC	CATSDAPGSGGFYNEQFF
many	17	NA	TRBV11-3	TRBJ2-2	TGTGCCAGCAGCTCCCGTTGGGTACGGCTCTTAACAGGGGAGCTGTTTTTT	CASSSRWVRLLTGELFF
many	13	NA	TRBV2	TRBJ2-1	TGTGCCAGCAACGGACAGCTTTACAATGAGCAGTTCTTC	CASNGQLYNEQFF
NA	16	TRBD2	TRBV6-5	TRBJ2-3	TGTGCCAGCAGTTACGGACTAGCGGGACCCGGGGTGTGGCAGTATTTT	CASSYGLAGPGVWQYF
many	15	TRBD1	TRBV5-6	TRBJ1-2	TGTGCCAGCAGCCGCGGAAAGGGGGCATATTATGGCTACACCTTC	CASSRGKGAYYGYTF
many	13	NA	TRBV20-1	TRBJ2-1	TGCAGTGCCCCACGGACAGCCCACAATGAGCAGTTCTTC	CSAPRTAHNEQFF
many	13	NA	TRBV2	TRBJ1-2	TGTGCCAGCAGTGAATCCGCTAACTATGGCTACACCTTC	CASSESANYGYTF
NA	12	NA	TRBV19	TRBJ1-2	TGTGCCAGTAGTATTCGGGGTTACGGCTACACCTTC	CASSIRGYGYTF
few	14	NA	TRBV2	TRBJ1-1	TGTGCCAGCAGTGAAGCAGGGGCGAACACTGAAGCTTTCTTT	CASSEAGANTEAFF
NA	13	NA	TRBV5-6	TRBJ2-1	TGTGCCAGCAATACACTCGCTCCCAATGAGCAGTTCTTC	CASNTLAPNEQFF
many	15	TRBD2	TRBV20-1	TRBJ2-7	TGCAGTGCTAGAGCCGGGACTAGCGACTCCTACGAGCAGTACTTC	CSARAGTSDSYEQYF
many	15	NA	TRBV12-3/TRBV12-4	TRBJ2-3	TGTGCCAGCAGTTTAGTAGCGAGGGGGAGGGGGACGCAGTATTTT	CASSLVARGRGTQYF
many	12	NA	TRBV7-3	TRBJ2-2	TGTGCCAGCAGCGTGGGAGCCGGGGAGCTGTTTTTT	CASSVGAGELFF
many	14	TRBD1	TRBV20-1	TRBJ1-6	TGCAGTGCTAGGGTGGGACAGGATAATTCACCCCTCCACTTT	CSARVGQDNSPLHF
few	13	NA	TRBV5-4	TRBJ2-1	TGTGCCAGCAGCCGAGCTGACTACAATGAGCAGTTCTTC	CASSRADYNEQFF
NA	15	NA	TRBV9	TRBJ1-3	TGTGCCAGCAGCGTAGCAGGGCTGTTCAGAAACACCATATATTTT	CASSVAGLFRNTIYF
few	13	NA	TRBV27	TRBJ2-7	TGTGCCAGCAGTTCCGATCTCGACTACGAGCAGTACTTC	CASSSDLDYEQYF
many	14	TRBD1	TRBV28	TRBJ2-4	TGTGCCAGCAGTTCTCGGGACAGGGGGAACATTCAGTACTTC	CASSSRDRGNIQYF
many	13	NA	TRBV30	TRBJ2-3	TGTGCCTGGAGTGTACTGTCGACAGATACGCAGTATTTT	CAWSVLSTDTQYF
many	16	TRBD2	TRBV6-5	TRBJ2-2	TGTGCCAGCAGTTACGCCACGCGGGGGGGGCGAGGGGAGCTGTTTTTT	CASSYATRGGRGELFF
few	17	TRBD2	TRBV4-2	TRBJ2-6	TGTGCCAGCAGCCAAGGGGAGGGTTTCTCTGGGGCCAACGTCCTGACTTTC	CASSQGEGFSGANVLTF
NA	15	NA	TRBV19	TRBJ2-4	TGTGCCAGTAGTATAGTAAGCCAGGTCAAAAACATTCAGTACTTC	CASSIVSQVKNIQYF
NA	15	NA	TRBV5-1	TRBJ1-5	TGCGCCAGCAGCTTGGAAGGGGGGGTCAATCAGCCCCAGCATTTT	CASSLEGGVNQPQHF
many	15	NA	TRBV13	TRBJ2-2	TGTGCCAGCAGCCCCCGGGACGTACACACCGGGGAGCTGTTTTTT	CASSPRDVHTGELFF
few	14	TRBD2	TRBV6-1	TRBJ2-3	TGTGCCAGCAGTCGGGACTATAGAACAGATACGCAGTATTTT	CASSRDYRTDTQYF
few	20	NA	TRBV5-6	TRBJ1-5	NA	CASSFYICSASQGSNQPQHF
many	15	TRBD2	TRBV27	TRBJ2-1	TGTGCCAGCAGACTAGCGGGAGCCATATACAATGAGCAGTTCTTC	CASRLAGAIYNEQFF
NA	16	NA	TRBV19	TRBJ1-3	TGTGCCAGTAGCCCCAAGACAGAAACCTCTGGAAACACCATATATTTT	CASSPKTETSGNTIYF
once	14	NA	TRBV18	TRBJ2-7	TGTGCCAGCTCCTTCGAGGCGGACTCCTACGAGCAGTACTTC	CASSFEADSYEQYF
many	17	NA	TRBV27	TRBJ2-3	TGTGCCAGCAGTCTGCTATTAGCGGACGGTAACGCAGATACGCAGTATTTT	CASSLLLADGNADTQYF
many	14	TRBD1	TRBV7-9	TRBJ2-3	TGTGCCAGCAGCCCGGGACAGGGCACGTATACGCAGTATTTT	CASSPGQGTYTQYF
many	14	NA	TRBV11-2	TRBJ2-3	TGTGCCAGCAGCTTAGACCGCCCCACAGATACGCAGTATTTT	CASSLDRPTDTQYF
few	14	NA	TRBV11-2	TRBJ2-5	TGTGCCAGCAGCTTTGTTGCAGGGGAAGAGACCCAGTACTTC	CASSFVAGEETQYF
many	14	NA	TRBV2	TRBJ1-6	TGTGCCAGCAGTGAATTGGGGGTAAATTCACCCCTCCACTTT	CASSELGVNSPLHF
many	14	TRBD1	TRBV10-2	TRBJ2-7	TGCGCCAGCAGGGGGACAGGGCAGTTGTACGAGCAGTACTTC	CASRGTGQLYEQYF
few	15	NA	TRBV5-1	TRBJ2-5	TGCGCCAGCAGCTTAACGTTGGCGGCGAGAGAGACCCAGTACTTC	CASSLTLAARETQYF
many	14	TRBD2	TRBV11-2	TRBJ2-7	TGTGCCAGCAGCGGACTAGCGGTCTCCTACGAGCAGTACTTC	CASSGLAVSYEQYF
many	14	NA	TRBV7-9	TRBJ2-1	TGTGCCAGCAGGTCGACTGGCGGGTACAATGAGCAGTTCTTC	CASRSTGGYNEQFF
many	14	NA	TRBV5-1	TRBJ2-1	TGCGCCAGCAGGCCTACCCTCGGGGGCAATGAGCAGTTCTTC	CASRPTLGGNEQFF
many	16	NA	TRBV11-2	TRBJ1-3	TGTGCCAGCAGGGATATCAAAACAGGCTCCGGAAACACCATATATTTT	CASRDIKTGSGNTIYF
NA	15	NA	TRBV12-5	TRBJ2-1	TGTGCTAGTGGTTCCCAAGGGCATTTCTACAATGAGCAGTTCTTC	CASGSQGHFYNEQFF
NA	16	TRBD1	TRBV5-1	TRBJ2-7	TGCGCCAGCAGCTTCGGGCGGTGGACAGGGGAGGCCGAGCAGTACTTC	CASSFGRWTGEAEQYF
few	15	TRBD2	TRBV4-1	TRBJ2-3	TGCGCCAGCTCCACGGCGGGAGGGCCCGCAGATACGCAGTATTTT	CASSTAGGPADTQYF
many	13	NA	TRBV12-5	TRBJ2-3	TGTGCTAGTGCTAGGGGATACACAGATACGCAGTATTTT	CASARGYTDTQYF
many	19	NA	TRBV7-3	TRBJ2-3	TGTGCCAGCAGCTTACTTGGTTCGGGGCTAGCACTCGGGGCAGATACGCAGTATTTT	CASSLLGSGLALGADTQYF